This T cell receptor beta chain was obtained from a study of low-dose radiotherapy and immunotherapy resistance in tumors. The sample holds one count of this clonotype. This CDR3 is built from 13 residues. Germline CDR1 and CDR2: DFQATT and SNEGSKA (reference sequence). Trimming removed 1 base at V and 3 bases at J, with 8 bases between. Covering alpha and beta chains, TRAV- and TRBV-specific primers were used for the first-strand cDNA. With a constant-region primer and a V-primer adapter, TCRs were subjected to roughly 18 PCR cycles of amplification. Through in vitro transcription, the mRNA that had been isolated was amplified. TCRdb used MiXCR to reprocess the reads, holding one entry per CDR3 protein. The top ten clones hold 4.5% to 7% of a sample with about 16,000 distinct CDR3 sequences, around 70% of them seen once.

The receptor comes from a human donor with advanced metastatic prostate, ovarian, gallbladder or colorectal cancer (not recorded which). This table probably holds off-target reads from a library built for another chain. This rearrangement joins TRBV20-1 to TRBJ2-3; a possible D gene is TRBD2 (6 bases). CDR3 region: CSARAGRTDTQYF. DNA of the CDR3: TGCAGTGCTAGAGCGGGGAGGACAGATACGCAGTATTTT.